This T cell receptor beta chain was sequenced for a study of cytomegalovirus exposure and HLA in healthy donors (dated by TCRdb to between 2016 and 2019). The study in broad terms: In an earlier analysis of some 550 of the donors, less than 350 Gb of sequence data and 90 million to 130 million unique TCR beta sequences from about 190 million T cells were reported. An early release covering about 600 HLA-typed donors comprised 250 to 350 gigabases of sequencing data and 65 million to 100 million unique TCR sequences. Of the 350 to 450 genotyped donors, over 70% fell in the genetic ancestry cluster associated with self-reported Caucasian donors. The study was designed to test whether signatures of past pathogen exposure could be identified by cataloging public T cell receptors. Using immunosequencing, the study profiled T cell repertoires from about 610 subjects and related those repertoires to cytomegalovirus serostatus. Besides the first cohort of 666 subjects, a separate validation cohort made up of roughly 130 different subjects was used. The study combined high-throughput TCR immunosequencing, statistical association of individual TCRs with disease status, and machine learning to predict cytomegalovirus infection status. To study patterns of TCR occurrence, a later analysis re-analyzed previously published TCR beta repertoires from 650 to 750 donors and added high-resolution HLA genotyping. The later analysis used no new phenotypic data to find candidate immune exposures, relying instead on TCR beta sequences and their occurrence across donors. To decide whether each TCR beta V gene segment behaved as functional or pseudogenic, an earlier analysis of some 600 of the donors relied on high-throughput TCR beta sequencing. Donor age, sex, ethnicity and CMV serostatus were compiled together with the repertoire data. A later genetic analysis took genome-wide SNP genotypes for 398 of the 666 donors and used that subset as a discovery cohort. Every repertoire in the discovery cohort had been generated on one and the same sequencing platform. Class I and class II HLA loci were covered by the typing at four-digit resolution. Typing coverage varied by locus: roughly 629-640 donors for A, B, C, DRB1 and DQB1; under 550 for DQA1; over 600 for DPA1; more than 450 for DPB1. Four or five DR-DQ haplotypes were handled as single units for association and clustering, since linkage in the cohort was strong. Across 300 to 500 genotyped donors of the cohort, an average of roughly 250,000 unique TCR beta nucleotide sequences per donor were sequenced, and roughly a sixth of those sequences were non-productive.

The investigation overall reported the following: For the cohort, immune exposure information was limited to CMV serostatus. In a later analysis, TCR association rates were found to vary across HLA loci, with the most associated TCRs seen for DRB1 alleles and the fewest for HLA-C alleles. When HLA alleles, especially DR and DQ, strongly co-occurred, TCR associations were difficult to assign to individual alleles. Because the 87-base-pair reads could not distinguish some IMGT-functional V segments, including TRBV6-2 and TRBV6-3, those segments were excluded. Because counts were too low, 15 or so rarely observed V segments, including chromosome 9 orphons, were excluded from the earlier analysis of several hundred of the donors. A later genetic analysis associated a missense DCLRE1C variant with V-gene and J-gene trimming of TCR beta chains, and an independent cohort replicated the association. While some public TCRs were present in many individuals, most TCR sequences turned up only very rarely across donors. Linkage disequilibrium might explain the correlated functional status among segregating V segments, but an unknown experimental factor could not be excluded. Broadly in line with IMGT annotations, most TCR beta V segments showed up in productive rearrangements about 87% or about 30% of the time in an earlier analysis of several hundred of the donors. A total of 150 to 200 TCR beta chains were listed by the study as associated with cytomegalovirus. Roughly uniform sequencing depth across donors was assumed in presence/absence analyses, although this assumption may not hold. Compared with equally common non-associated chains, HLA-associated TCR beta chains in a later analysis were more clonally expanded and had lower generation probabilities. Compared with the approximately 720-donor mean, donors in an Asian-associated ancestry cluster had fewer N-insertions in productive TCRs, according to a later genetic analysis. It was suggested by the authors that the approach could potentially be generalized to other disease states and immunological phenotypes. Specific HLA alleles were associated with 15,000 to 20,000 TCR beta sequences at a false discovery rate of 0.05 in a later analysis. Most CMV-associated TCR beta chains appeared to be HLA-restricted in a later analysis, and the HLA associations seemed to be driven largely by CMV exposure. The classifier was reported to diagnose cytomegalovirus status with high specificity and sensitivity in both the original and validation cohorts. A later analysis reported that several top co-occurrence clusters appeared linked to parvovirus B19, influenza, CMV and Epstein-Barr virus. A cluster of highly shared sequence variants was judged likely to represent a technical artifact of the sequencing pipeline. HLA typing was unavailable for some donors at each locus, so association tests used only the typed subset. In vitro tests confirmed that a few of the cytomegalovirus-associated TCR beta chains recognize cytomegalovirus antigens. This cohort had only TCR beta chains sequenced, and the lack of alpha or paired-chain data limited which features could be detected. A further reported finding was that TCR beta sequences accurately predicted the HLA-A and HLA-B alleles for most subjects in the first cohort.

Trimming removed 4 bases from V and 5 bases from J, leaving 12 bases between the germline ends. In the germline V gene (reference sequence), CDR1 corresponds to LNHDA and CDR2 to SQIVND. The CDR3 holds 13 amino acids from the cysteine to the phenylalanine. CDR3 DNA is the only sequence kept; it has 39 bases, read in frame from the first base. Concerning this clone itself: What this receptor recognizes is not known. The record has no base qualities; no much larger clone is one base away.

The cohort was made up of 500 to 850 healthy bone marrow donors. Cohort members were all nominally healthy when sampled, although unrecorded immune exposures were likely present. The donor was CMV seronegative and was included in the group of a few hundred seronegative cohort members. Each donor provided a peripheral blood sample, and peripheral blood mononuclear cells were used for TCR beta sequencing. Genomic DNA extraction from the blood cell samples was performed with the Qiagen DNeasy Blood Extraction Kit. The library was prepared using the immunoSEQ multiplex PCR assay. The multiplex PCR relied on a mix of 60 forward primers for TCR Vbeta segments and 13 reverse primers for TCR Jbeta segments. The CDR3 region of rearranged TCR beta genes was amplified from genomic DNA with a multiplex PCR assay. The Illumina HiSeq System was used to sequence the amplified TCR beta libraries as 87-base-pair reads. In the original analysis: Across the roughly 700 repertoires, a later analysis counted 78 million or so unique TCR beta chains, around 11 million of which were shared by at least two donors. To remove PCR and sequencing errors, raw reads were error-corrected and collapsed into unique sequences using a nearest-neighbor algorithm that merged closely related sequences. To assign V, D and J gene segments, CDR3 sequences were aligned to IMGT reference sequences. For a sequence to be retained, at least a six-nucleotide match to both a V gene segment and a J gene segment was required. Rearrangements were called productive when the CDR3 lacked stop codons and stayed in frame with V and J; all others were non-productive. Following IMGT convention, CDR3 was defined as the stretch from the second conserved V-encoded cysteine up to the conserved J-encoded phenylalanine. The earlier analysis of roughly 590 of the donors excluded any sequence lacking an unambiguous match to a single V gene segment. An earlier analysis of roughly 590 of the donors called V segments functional above 56.7% productive rearrangements and segregating when the between-donor standard deviation exceeded 5%. A statistical classification framework was developed to diagnose cytomegalovirus status using the catalog of TCR beta chain sequences. A later analysis assigned V and J genes by comparing TCR nucleotide sequences with IMGT/GENE-DB human TR gene sequences. In a later analysis, CDR3 sequences and most-parsimonious VDJ recombination scenarios were assigned using the TCRdist pipeline. In a later analysis, each TCR beta chain was defined by its CDR3 amino acid sequence together with its V-gene family, and reads lacking a unique V-gene family were excluded. A later analysis removed roughly 590 highly shared, low-generation-probability nucleotide sequences to deal with suspected cross-contamination and a sequencing artifact. For each public chain, a later analysis derived a clonal expansion index from normalized ranks of inferred template counts within each repertoire. In a later analysis, generation probabilities were computed using a VDJ recombination model fitted to out-of-frame rearrangements, and the results were checked against IGoR. A later analysis scored TCR-TCR, TCR-HLA and TCR-CMV co-occurrence with hypergeometric tests, applying a repertoire-size bias correction to TCR pairs. False discovery rates were estimated in a later analysis by permuting HLA or CMV assignments 20 times. In a later analysis, co-occurring TCRs were grouped with DBSCAN, and TCRdist sequence similarity was added when clustering was performed within HLA-allele-positive subsets. Repertoires with fewer than 30,000 or more than 120,000 public chains were left out of co-occurrence clustering, as were about 5 repertoires with anomalous nucleotide sharing. TCRdb provides this immuneACCESS table in a form limited to in-frame rearrangements. Some clones are lacking; in checked studies, under half of them reflect an unresolved V gene, and why the rest are absent is not known. V, J and clone size reflect that table, while D and trimming were determined from the DNA. Across this sample there are nearly 200,000 clones, with around 87% seen only once. The leading ten clones occupy around 1.4% of the sample.

This sequence originates from a man aged 25 to 45 in good health and CMV-seronegative. The sample comprised PBMCs. Recombination joined TRBV19 with TRBJ2-7; TRBD1 is possibly the D segment (6 matching bases). For the CDR3, the sequence is CASSTRTGNEQYF. At the DNA level, the sequence is TGTGCCAGTAGTACCCGTACAGGGAACGAGCAGTACTTC.